This T cell receptor beta chain was recovered during a study of T cells in Graves' hyperthyroidism and ophthalmopathy. Overall study results and limits: Most clonotypes that expanded in the thyroid above 0.001 also showed up in blood. Stable hyperthyroidism was told apart from ophthalmopathy by a model built on 13 V-J features.

Amplified regions were TCR beta CDR3 sequences from RNA transcripts. The HTBI primer set served for first-round RT-PCR of the TCR CDR3. TCRdb independently ran MiXCR on the multiplex PCR reads; one entry per CDR3 protein. Found here are approximately 560,000 distinct CDR3 sequences, approximately 14% of them singletons; the top ten hold under 8%. The ends lost 1 base at V and 5 bases at J; junction bases unmatched: 8. The CDR3 consists of 16 residues. Germline CDR1 SGHDN, CDR2 FVKESK. The authors deemed Graves' hyperthyroidism stable absent ophthalmopathy progression within 18 months. Uncontrolled infection, other autoimmune disease, pregnancy or lactation excluded patients. This clonotype was seen a handful of times. Its antigen is not identified.

This receptor was obtained from a woman aged 25 to 45 with Graves' hyperthyroidism. The rearrangement links TRBV14 to TRBJ2-1, with TRBD2 identical over 7 bases. Input material: blood. CDR3 residues: CASSQVRLAENNEQFF. For the CDR3, the DNA is TGTGCCAGCAGCCAAGTTCGCCTAGCGGAAAACAATGAGCAGTTCTTC.